Below, one T cell receptor (beta chain) is given with its context. Semi-nested PCR with Nested Universal Primer A followed constant-region reverse priming of full-length variable regions. MiXCR, run by TCRdb on the 5' RACE reads, gives a single entry per CDR3 protein. The table includes over 50,000 distinct CDR3 sequences, 24% detected once. This CDR3 is 13 amino acids long. Trimming cost V 1 base and J 4 bases, with 10 bases left between them. The germline CDR1 and CDR2 sequences are SQVTM and ANQGSEA. The receptor was derived from a female donor with breast cancer. The chain couples TRBV29-1 to TRBJ1-2; no definite D call. The sequenced sample was tumor-infiltrating naive CD4+ T cells sorted from the breast tumor. Described subset: naive CD4+ T cells, CD4+CD45RA+CD25-. The CDR3 bases are TGCAGCGTTGAAGTTGATTTCAGCTATGGCTACACCTTC. Translating gives CSVEVDFSYGYTF.